This is a list of T cell receptor beta chains from one sample in a study of T cell repertoires in cytomegalovirus infection. Their antigen targets remain unknown. Each CDR3 protein gets one entry after TCRdb re-called the reads with MiXCR. Here the sample spans under 120,000 distinct CDR3 sequences, roughly two fifths being singletons. This specimen was CD8+ T cells from cultured PBMCs, taken from culture after CMV antigen stimulation. The receptors stem from a human donor in good health (CMV status not recorded). Some clones in this sample may be carry-over from other donors' samples. CDR3s include the opening cysteine and the closing phenylalanine or tryptophan. A D gene is named only where the DNA matches it firmly. Size values are once, few and many counts, or a class for expanded clones, and some rows have none.

d_gene	abundance	v_gene	len	j_gene	CDR3aa	CDR3nt
-	few	TRBV7-9	12	TRBJ2-3	CASSLYGDTQYF	TGTGCCAGCAGCTTATATGGAGATACGCAGTATTTT
-	-	TRBV12-5	15	TRBJ1-1	CASYSSAGMNTEAFF	TGTGCTAGTTATAGTTCAGCGGGTATGAACACTGAAGCTTTCTTT
-	-	TRBV5-4	14	TRBJ2-2	CASSLGPYTGELFF	TGTGCCAGCAGCTTGGGCCCCTACACCGGGGAGCTGTTTTTT
-	-	TRBV7-2	14	TRBJ2-3	CASSLVGGTDTQYF	TGTGCCAGCAGCTTAGTCGGGGGCACAGATACGCAGTATTTT
-	few	TRBV28	19	TRBJ2-2	CASSLAPGFLGPNTGELFF	TGTGCTAGCAGTTTAGCCCCTGGGTTTTTAGGTCCGAACACCGGGGAGCTGTTTTTT
TRBD2	few	TRBV20-1	15	TRBJ2-3	CSASISGLNTDTQYF	TGCAGTGCTTCCATTAGCGGGCTTAACACAGATACGCAGTATTTT
-	-	TRBV10-3	13	TRBJ2-3	CAISDDSADTQYF	TGTGCCATCAGTGACGACTCAGCAGATACGCAGTATTTT
TRBD2	few	TRBV28	16	TRBJ2-7	CASSLLQAGGPHEQYF	TGTGCCAGCAGTTTACTTCAAGCGGGGGGACCCCACGAGCAGTACTTC
TRBD1	few	TRBV7-6	18	TRBJ2-7	CASSFPFDRGIQSYEQYF	TGTGCCAGCAGCTTCCCCTTCGACAGGGGCATACAATCCTACGAGCAGTACTTC
-	-	TRBV7-6	17	TRBJ2-2	CASSLGLGGPYTGELFF	TGTGCCAGCAGCTTAGGGCTTGGGGGGCCCTACACCGGGGAGCTGTTTTTT
TRBD1	-	TRBV20-1	13	TRBJ2-7	CSAYRGLDYEQYF	TGCAGTGCTTACAGGGGGCTCGACTACGAGCAGTACTTC
TRBD1	-	TRBV7-2	15	TRBJ1-5	CASSLRGASNQPQHF	TGTGCCAGCAGCCTCAGGGGGGCCAGCAATCAGCCCCAGCATTTT
TRBD2	-	TRBV11-2	17	TRBJ2-2	CASSSHPLAGVAGELFF	TGTGCCAGCAGCTCCCACCCTCTAGCGGGGGTCGCCGGGGAGCTGTTTTTT
-	-	TRBV12-3/TRBV12-4	15	TRBJ1-3	CASSLARAVGNTIYF	TGTGCCAGCAGTTTAGCGCGGGCGGTAGGAAACACCATATATTTT
-	many	TRBV19	13	TRBJ1-1	CASSMAGGTEAFF	TGTGCCAGTAGTATGGCTGGGGGCACTGAAGCTTTCTTT
-	few	TRBV12-3/TRBV12-4	13	TRBJ2-7	CASSFKGSYEQYF	TGTGCCAGCAGTTTTAAGGGGTCCTACGAGCAGTACTTC
-	-	TRBV12-3/TRBV12-4	14	TRBJ1-1	CASSLWDVGTEAFF	TGTGCCAGCAGTTTATGGGACGTGGGAACTGAAGCTTTCTTT
TRBD2	many	TRBV7-6	19	TRBJ2-5	CASSLDSETSGGGQETQYF	TGTGCCAGCAGCTTAGACTCCGAGACTAGCGGAGGAGGGCAAGAGACCCAGTACTTC
-	-	TRBV20-1	15	TRBJ2-7	CSARDAAAGLYEQYF	TGCAGTGCTAGAGACGCCGCGGCGGGTCTTTACGAGCAGTACTTC
-	-	TRBV7-6	14	TRBJ2-2	CASSLAARTGELFF	TGTGCCAGCAGCTTAGCTGCAAGAACCGGGGAGCTGTTTTTT
-	few	TRBV7-9	11	TRBJ2-5	CASSREETQYF	TGTGCCAGCAGCCGGGAAGAGACCCAGTACTTC
-	few	TRBV28	19	TRBJ2-2	CASSLKPPTGAANTGELFF	TGTGCCAGCAGTTTAAAACCCCCTACGGGGGCCGCGAACACCGGGGAGCTGTTTTTT
-	-	TRBV28	14	TRBJ1-5	CASRPQGDGQPQHF	TGTGCCAGCAGGCCCCAGGGAGACGGTCAGCCCCAGCATTTT
TRBD1	-	TRBV28	14	TRBJ2-1	CASSLIAGGNEQFF	TGTGCCAGCAGTTTAATTGCAGGGGGCAATGAGCAGTTCTTC
-	few	TRBV12-3/TRBV12-4	15	TRBJ2-2	CASSLFLGRGRELFF	TGTGCCAGCAGTTTATTCTTGGGACGGGGCCGGGAGCTGTTTTTT
TRBD1	-	TRBV6-5	14	TRBJ2-7	CASSYDPGGYEQYF	TGTGCCAGCAGTTACGACCCAGGGGGCTACGAGCAGTACTTC
TRBD1	many	TRBV10-3	14	TRBJ1-1	CAMNQGGLNTEAFF	TGTGCCATGAACCAGGGGGGCCTGAACACTGAAGCTTTCTTT
TRBD1	many	TRBV9	18	TRBJ1-4	CASSVDRAVTITNEKLFF	TGTGCCAGCAGCGTCGACAGGGCGGTTACGATAACTAATGAAAAACTGTTTTTT
-	-	TRBV19	14	TRBJ2-1	CASSITGLLNEQFF	TGTGCCAGCAGTATCACAGGGCTGTTGAATGAGCAGTTCTTC
TRBD1	once	TRBV2	16	TRBJ1-2	CASKSPGTELDYGYTF	TGTGCCAGCAAGTCCCCCGGGACAGAGCTCGATTATGGCTACACCTTC
TRBD1	many	TRBV11-2	12	TRBJ1-2	CASSLGQGASTF	TGTGCCAGCAGCCTGGGTCAGGGGGCGAGCACCTTC
-	-	TRBV27	13	TRBJ1-5	CASKKGGNQPQHF	TGTGCCAGCAAAAAGGGGGGCAATCAGCCCCAGCATTTT
TRBD2	-	TRBV7-6	15	TRBJ2-1	CASSFSGGAIDEQFF	TGTGCCAGCAGCTTTAGCGGGGGGGCCATTGATGAGCAGTTCTTC
-	many	TRBV4-1	15	TRBJ2-7	CASSYSRGPLYEQYF	TGCGCCAGCAGCTACTCGCGGGGGCCTTTATACGAGCAGTACTTC
-	-	TRBV7-9	13	TRBJ2-7	CASSSRQLYEQYF	TGTGCCAGCAGCTCCCGACAACTCTACGAGCAGTACTTC
-	-	TRBV7-9	17	TRBJ2-7	CASSPAPRDTYSYEQYF	TGTGCCAGCAGCCCAGCTCCCCGGGACACTTACTCCTACGAGCAGTACTTC
TRBD1	-	TRBV7-6	16	TRBJ2-6	CASSWDRGSGANVLTF	TGTGCCAGCAGCTGGGACAGGGGAAGTGGGGCCAACGTCCTGACTTTC
-	-	TRBV12-3/TRBV12-4	13	TRBJ2-1	CASSPGLEDEQFF	TGTGCCAGCAGTCCGGGACTTGAGGATGAGCAGTTCTTC
-	few	TRBV20-1	13	TRBJ1-1	CSAGQGMNTEAFF	TGCAGTGCTGGGCAGGGGATGAACACTGAAGCTTTCTTT
TRBD2	-	TRBV7-3	14	TRBJ2-1	CASGLAGAYNEQFF	TGTGCCAGCGGTTTAGCGGGGGCTTACAATGAGCAGTTCTTC
-	many	TRBV20-1	15	TRBJ1-3	CSARDRRSSGNTIYF	TGCAGTGCTAGAGATCGGCGGAGCTCTGGAAACACCATATATTTT
-	many	TRBV6-1	15	TRBJ2-5	CASRPQDHPAETQYF	TGTGCCAGCAGACCCCAGGACCACCCGGCTGAGACCCAGTACTTC
-	-	TRBV28	14	TRBJ2-7	CASIIRGGPHEQYF	TGTGCCAGCATAATCAGGGGGGGTCCTCACGAGCAGTACTTC
-	-	TRBV29-1	14	TRBJ2-7	CSVRPGTASYEQYF	TGCAGCGTTCGGCCCGGGACCGCGTCCTACGAGCAGTACTTC
TRBD1	-	TRBV7-2	17	TRBJ2-2	CASSFSGTGDRSGELFF	TGTGCCAGCAGCTTTAGCGGGACAGGGGATAGGTCCGGGGAGCTGTTTTTT
-	-	TRBV6-2/TRBV6-3	13	TRBJ1-6	CASGTAISSPLHF	TGTGCCAGCGGTACAGCGATCAGCTCACCCCTCCACTTT
-	many	TRBV6-1	15	TRBJ1-5	CASSSQGASNQPQHF	TGTGCCAGCAGTTCCCAAGGTGCGAGCAATCAGCCCCAGCATTTT
TRBD1	few	TRBV27	14	TRBJ2-7	CASSGGQGAYAQYF	TGTGCCAGCAGTGGGGGACAGGGAGCCTACGCGCAGTACTTC
-	-	TRBV2	13	TRBJ1-1	CASSEVAALEAFF	TGTGCCAGCAGTGAAGTGGCAGCCCTTGAAGCTTTCTTT
-	-	TRBV19	14	TRBJ2-3	CASSIAAGADTQYF	TGTGCCAGTAGTATAGCCGCCGGGGCAGATACGCAGTATTTT
-	-	TRBV10-3	14	TRBJ2-3	CAIRMDNWGDTQYF	TGTGCCATCAGGATGGACAACTGGGGAGATACGCAGTATTTT
-	few	TRBV29-1	15	TRBJ1-3	CSVEDSGGSGNTIYF	TGCAGCGTTGAAGATAGTGGTGGCTCTGGAAACACCATATATTTT
TRBD2	-	TRBV6-5	12	TRBJ2-5	CASSPDREGQYF	TGTGCCAGCAGCCCGGACCGGGAGGGCCAGTACTTC
-	-	TRBV12-3/TRBV12-4	14	TRBJ2-2	CASSLSGRTGELFF	TGTGCCAGCAGTTTATCTGGGCGCACCGGGGAGCTGTTTTTT
-	few	TRBV2	15	TRBJ2-5	CASRPGTQYSETQYF	TGTGCCAGCAGGCCCGGGACACAATATTCGGAGACCCAGTACTTC
-	-	TRBV5-4	14	TRBJ2-2	CASSFLSGTGELFF	TGTGCCAGCAGCTTCCTTAGCGGAACCGGGGAGCTGTTTTTT
TRBD2	-	TRBV2	16	TRBJ2-1	CASSELGGGSYNEQFF	TGTGCCAGCAGTGAGCTCGGGGGGGGTTCCTACAATGAGCAGTTCTTC
-	once	TRBV19	16	TRBJ2-3	CASSPRPATSTDTQYF	TGTGCCAGTAGTCCCAGGCCAGCCACTAGCACAGATACGCAGTATTTT
-	once	TRBV12-3/TRBV12-4	12	TRBJ2-1	CASSLGLREQFF	TGTGCCAGCAGCCTTGGCCTCAGGGAGCAGTTCTTC
-	-	TRBV4-1	12	TRBJ1-1	CASSQGWTEAFF	TGCGCCAGCAGCCAAGGATGGACTGAAGCTTTCTTT